This paragraph reports one T cell receptor beta chain. The data were produced by immunoSEQ multiplex PCR, yet TCRdb's version contains in-frame clones alone and is incomplete. Of approximately 98,000 clones in the sample, around 91% are singletons; the top ten hold more than 0.3%. This record comes from a study of Tregs in tolerant kidney transplant recipients. Looked up from germline, CDR1 is SGHTA and CDR2 is FQGNSA. The V gene end was trimmed by 5 bases and the J gene end by 0 bases; junction bases not matched to a gene: 4. The CDR3 runs 15 residues. This clonotype was sampled from a human donor who received a combined kidney and bone marrow transplant. The specimen comprised CD4+ T cells from blood, sampled before the transplant. The chain recombines TRBV7-2 with TRBJ2-7, with 10 bases identical to TRBD2. CDR3: CASSPRTSGSYEQYF. In nucleotides, the CDR3 is TGTGCCAGCAGCCCCCGGACTAGCGGCTCCTACGAGCAGTACTTC. Using reference TRBV7-2 and TRBJ2-7 for the parts outside the CDR3, the full variable domain is GAGVSQSPSNKVTEKGKDVELRCDPISGHTALYWYRQSLGQGLEFLIYFQGNSAPDKSGLPSDRFSAERTGGSVSTLTIQRTQQEDSAVYLCASSPRTSGSYEQYFGPGTRLTVT.